This T cell receptor (beta chain) comes out of a study of PD-L1 blockade in urothelial cancer. Study background: Bladder-origin urothelial cancer in males described most of the roughly 30 patients. The analyses of blood took place 3 weeks (second dose) and 6 weeks after treatment start. Each participant's history included 0 to 3 prior chemotherapy regimens.

Repertoires were generated with immunoSEQ multiplex PCR, while TCRdb's copy carries only in-frame clones and drops some. The sample has some 53,000 clones; around 75% are singletons. Regarding time point: pretreatment peripheral blood. Peripheral blood mononuclear cells were collected from every patient before and during treatment, yielding between 1 and 8 samples per patient. Germline CDR1 reads SEHNR; CDR2 reads FQNEAQ (reference sequence). The CDR3 covers 14 residues. With 5 bases removed from V and 4 bases from J, the gap between germline ends came to 14 bases. This TCR derives from a man in his 70s with urothelial cancer. The sequenced sample was PBMCs, obtained around atezolizumab (anti-PD-L1) treatment. This rearrangement joins TRBV7-9 to TRBJ2-5; D is possibly TRBD1 (5 bases). For the CDR3, the DNA is TGTGCCAGCAGCCATAGACAGATCCCAGAGACCCAGTACTTC. This gives the protein CASSHRQIPETQYF.